The text below deals with one TCR beta chain. Repertoires were generated with immunoSEQ multiplex PCR, while TCRdb's copy carries only in-frame clones and drops some. The sample includes fewer than 140,000 clones, 84% seen only once; the top ten take about 14%. The CDR3 is 12 amino acids. The V end was cut by 7 bases, the J end by 0 bases, with 3 bases between. This specimen belongs to a study of blood T cell repertoires in COVID-19. On the study more broadly: Specimens from acute and convalescent COVID-19 originated in the United States, Italy and Spain. PBMCs, B-cell-depleted T cells, or T cells were the source of the cDNA or gDNA that made up the material.

This chain uses TRBV12-3 or TRBV12-4 with TRBJ2-2, with unresolved D. The TCR sequence derives from an older woman with acute or convalescent COVID-19. Input material: peripheral blood. The CDR3 DNA sequence: TGTGCCAGCAACACGAACACCGGGGAGCTGTTTTTT. This encodes CASNTNTGELFF.